These 29 T cell receptor beta chains came from one sample sequenced in a study of shared T cell receptors in the human thymus. Here immunoSEQ multiplex PCR was the method, and the copy in TCRdb shows in-frame clones only, minus some. The data contain about 610,000 clones, approximately 87% of them seen just once; the ten biggest clones take up 0.0095% to 0.013%. The sample was also reused in another study, on human thymus T cells.

Sequencing was carried out using thymocytes. These receptors originate from a boy in the first two years of life with a congenital heart defect.

This chain links TRBV27 with TRBJ1-1, with 9 bases lining up with TRBD1. The V segment lost 4 bases and the J segment 3 bases; nucleotides outside the gene matches: 3. Germline loops: CDR1 MNHEY, CDR2 SMNVEV (reference sequence). The CDR3 length is 14 residues. CDR3 nucleotides: TGTGCCAGCAGTTGGACAGGGGTGGACACTGAAGCTTTCTTT. It codes for CASSWTGVDTEAFF.

This clone occurred a few times. The chain employs TRBV11-3 and TRBJ1-3; TRBD1 matches 8 bases. V dropped 8 bases and J dropped 4; count of bases not matched to a gene: 4. The CDR3 loop spans 13 amino acids. Germline V gene sequence: CDR1 SGHNT, CDR2 YENEEA. The CDR3 sequence: CASRRTGGNTIYF. The CDR3 DNA sequence: TGTGCCAGCCGCCGGACAGGGGGAAACACCATATATTTT.

The chain couples TRBV18 to TRBJ1-2, with D unclear. The germline V gene has CDR1 KGHSH and CDR2 LQKENI. Between the trimmed V and J ends, which lost 1 base and 4 bases, there was a span of 13 bases. The CDR3 has 15 residues. Here the CDR3 DNA reads TGTGCCAGCTCACCACGCCGGGTCTGGAGCTATGGCTACACCTTC. It yields the protein CASSPRRVWSYGYTF.

This rearrangement joins TRBV7-8 to TRBJ2-2; possibly TRBD2 for D (5 bases). The germline V gene encodes CDR1 SGHVS and CDR2 FQNEAQ. This CDR3 spans 15 amino acids. The V gene lost 1 base and the J gene lost 1 base, with 7 bases spanning the gap. CDR3 region: CASSLERLNTGELFF. CDR3 bases: TGTGCCAGCAGCTTAGAGCGGCTGAACACCGGGGAGCTGTTTTTT. Based on the CDR3 plus reference TRBV7-8 and TRBJ2-2, the full variable domain is GAGVSQSPRYKVAKRGQDVALRCDPISGHVSLFWYQQALGQGPEFLTYFQNEAQLDKSGLPSDRFFAERPEGSVSTLKIQRTQQEDSAVYLCASSLERLNTGELFFGEGSRLTVL.

The gene calls are TRBV5-6 and TRBJ2-5; 10 bases are shared with TRBD2. The CDR3 has 18 residues. Trimming removed 0 bases from V and 4 bases from J; junction bases left unmatched: 12. The V gene's germline CDR1 is SGHDT and CDR2 YYEEEE. The CDR3 protein is CASSLAVKAGGPLETQYF. As DNA, the CDR3 is TGTGCCAGCAGCTTGGCCGTTAAAGCGGGAGGGCCACTAGAGACCCAGTACTTC.

This clone appeared a few times. CDR3 in DNA: TGTGCCAGCTCACCACAAGACAGGGCGAACACTGAAGCTTTCTTT. The encoded protein is CASSPQDRANTEAFF. This chain links TRBV18 with TRBJ1-1; TRBD1 aligns across 7 bases. Trimming took 1 base from V and 1 from J; bases not matched to a gene: 3. The CDR3 runs to 15 residues. Per the germline V gene, CDR1 is KGHSH and CDR2 is LQKENI.

This chain uses TRBV6-5 with TRBJ2-7, with D possibly TRBD1 on 6 matching bases. V was trimmed by 7 bases and J by 3 bases, leaving 16 bases between them. CDR1 and CDR2 from the germline V gene are MNHEY and SVGAGI. This CDR3 comprises 14 residues. As DNA, the CDR3 is TGTGCCAGCACCCAGGACAGAGTACGCTACGAGCAGTACTTC. This encodes CASTQDRVRYEQYF.

This rearrangement joins TRBV6-5 to TRBJ1-1; 8 positions agree with TRBD1. The CDR3 contains 15 residues. With 2 bases clipped from V and 7 bases from J, the junction kept 9 bases outside the gene matches. Germline assignment: CDR1 MNHEY and CDR2 SVGAGI. DNA for the CDR3: TGTGCCAGCAGTTACCGAAGGGACAGGACGGATGAAGCTTTCTTT. It specifies CASSYRRDRTDEAFF.

The V call is TRBV5-1, the J call TRBJ2-5; 10 bases match TRBD2. CDR3 length: 16 amino acids. Germline V CDR1 and CDR2: SGHRS, YFSETQ. Unmatched junction bases numbered 9, after V lost 6 bases and J lost 1 base. For the CDR3, the DNA is TGCGCCAGCACCCCTTTAGCGGGAGGCCTCCAAGAGACCCAGTACTTC. Its translation: CASTPLAGGLQETQYF.

The chain has TRBV15 and TRBJ2-3; D call uncertain. This CDR3 is built from 15 residues. The germline gives CDR1 LNHNV, CDR2 YYDKDF (reference sequence). V dropped 0 bases and J dropped 0 bases, with 7 bases sitting between them. The CDR3 is CATSRDPSSTDTQYF. The CDR3 DNA is TGTGCCACCAGCAGAGACCCCAGTAGCACAGATACGCAGTATTTT.

This chain uses TRBV5-4 with TRBJ2-5; the D gene is possibly TRBD2 (5 bases). In germline, CDR1 is SGHNT, CDR2 YYREEE (reference sequence). V lost 7 bases, J lost 0 bases, and 13 bases lay in between. The CDR3 consists of 14 residues. The CDR3 region is CASGQSGNQETQYF. DNA for the CDR3: TGTGCCAGCGGTCAATCGGGAAACCAAGAGACCCAGTACTTC. Using reference TRBV5-4 and TRBJ2-5 for the parts outside the CDR3, the full variable domain is ETGVTQSPTHLIKTRGQQVTLRCSSQSGHNTVSWYQQALGQGPQFIFQYYREEENGRGNFPPRFSGLQFPNYSSELNVNALELDDSALYLCASGQSGNQETQYFGPGTRLLVL.

This sequence joins TRBV6-6 and TRBJ1-2; TRBD1 might be the D (6 bases). V gave up 2 bases and J gave up 7 bases, with 14 bases separating them. This CDR3 has 14 residues. CDR1 is MNHNY and CDR2 is SVGAGI in the germline V gene (reference sequence). CDR3 DNA sequence: TGTGCCAGCAGTTACCCGGGGGGCATCGGTGGCTACACCTTC. Its translation: CASSYPGGIGGYTF.

This clone occurred once. This chain links TRBV5-1 with TRBJ1-1, with 7 positions matching TRBD1. With 2 bases clipped from V and 7 bases from J, the junction kept 8 bases outside the gene matches. Germline assignment: CDR1 SGHRS and CDR2 YFSETQ. This CDR3 is built from 14 residues. This CDR3 is CASSLPTGKGEAFF. For the CDR3, the DNA is TGCGCCAGCAGCTTACCGACAGGGAAAGGTGAAGCTTTCTTT.

Only one count was recorded for this clone. The V call is TRBV30, the J call TRBJ2-3, with TRBD2 matching 11 bases. This CDR3 region has 13 residues. From germline, CDR1 is GTSNPN and CDR2 SVGIG (reference sequence). Trimming cost V 8 bases and J 4 bases; bases outside gene matches: 5. CDR3 nucleotides: TGTGCCCAAACTAGCGGGAGACCAGATACGCAGTATTTT. Its translation is CAQTSGRPDTQYF.

The chain employs TRBV30 and TRBJ2-7; the match to TRBD1 covers 7 bases. The length of the CDR3 is 15 residues. The trim removed 2 bases at V and 2 bases at J, leaving 9 bases unmatched. CDR1 GTSNPN and CDR2 SVGIG come from the germline V gene (reference sequence). CDR3 residues: CAWSPPDRVPYEQYF. In nucleotides, the CDR3 is TGTGCCTGGAGTCCCCCCGACAGGGTTCCCTACGAGCAGTACTTC.

This chain links TRBV9 with TRBJ2-5; no clear D gene. Germline loops: CDR1 SGDLS, CDR2 YYNGEE. Trimming cost V 0 bases and J 5 bases, with 8 bases left between them. The CDR3 has 13 amino acids. CDR3 DNA sequence: TGTGCCAGCAGCGTAGCCGGGTGCGAGACCCAGTACTTC. Translation gives CASSVAGCETQYF.

The gene calls are TRBV5-8 and TRBJ1-5; 9 positions match TRBD1. After removal of 2 bases from V and 9 bases from J, the junction contained 12 bases not matched to a gene. Germline CDR1 SGHTS, CDR2 YDEGEE. The CDR3 is 16 amino acids. CDR3 protein: CASSFRDREVGPPQHF. The CDR3 DNA reads as TGTGCCAGCAGCTTCCGGGACAGGGAAGTGGGGCCGCCCCAGCATTTT.

CDR3 protein: CASSLDRETQYF. DNA of the CDR3: TGTGCCAGCAGCTTGGACAGGGAGACCCAGTACTTC. This rearrangement joins TRBV5-4 to TRBJ2-5; possibly TRBD1 for D (5 bases). With 0 bases removed from V and 5 bases from J, the gap between germline ends came to 5 bases. The CDR3 contains 12 residues. From germline, CDR1 is SGHNT and CDR2 YYREEE (reference sequence).

The chain couples TRBV19 to TRBJ2-3, with D possibly matching TRBD2 (6 bases). Trimming cost V 7 bases and J 4 bases, with 12 bases left between them. CDR3 length: 13 amino acids. The germline V gene has CDR1 LNHDA and CDR2 SQIVND (reference sequence). CDR3 DNA: TGTGCCAGTAAGATCTCGGGAGCAGATACGCAGTATTTT. Protein: CASKISGADTQYF.

This clone was seen just once. The rearrangement links TRBV4-1 to TRBJ2-1; 9 bases line up with TRBD2. Germline values: CDR1 MGHRA, CDR2 YSYEKL. The CDR3 runs 16 residues. V was pared by 0 bases and J by 6 bases, with 6 bases of the junction left unmatched. This CDR3 is CASSQDRGGRANEQFF. The CDR3 DNA reads as TGCGCCAGCAGCCAAGATCGCGGCGGGAGGGCCAATGAGCAGTTCTTC.

This clone was counted a few times. The J gene is TRBJ2-7, the V gene TRBV19; weak D call: TRBD2 (6 bases). Deletions cut 4 bases from V and 3 bases from J, with 19 bases between. Germline V gives CDR1 LNHDA, CDR2 SQIVND (reference sequence). This CDR3 has 16 residues. The CDR3 coding sequence is TGTGCCAGTAGTAGGTCCAGGGTAGCGGCCGACTACGAGCAGTACTTC. This encodes CASSRSRVAADYEQYF. Together with reference TRBV19 and TRBJ2-7, the CDR3 gives the full variable domain: DGGITQSPKYLFRKEGQNVTLSCEQNLNHDAMYWYRQDPGQGLRLIYYSQIVNDFQKGDIAEGYSVSREKKESFPLTVTSAQKNPTAFYLCASSRSRVAADYEQYFGPGTRLTVT.

The rearrangement links TRBV6-6 to TRBJ1-2; the match to TRBD1 covers 12 bases. The germline gives CDR1 MNHNY, CDR2 SVGAGI (reference sequence). The CDR3 spans 16 residues. V lost 5 bases to trimming and J lost 4 bases; unmatched junction nucleotides: 8. CDR3 in DNA: TGTGCCAGCAGTCCGGGACAGGGGGCGCATGGCTATGGCTACACCTTC. Translation gives CASSPGQGAHGYGYTF.

To note about this clone: Other DNA sequences in this sample translate to the same CDR3. This chain uses TRBV4-1 with TRBJ2-5; 12 bases align to TRBD2. Losses at the gene ends were 4 bases for V and 5 bases for J; bases not matched to a gene: 2. Looked up from germline, CDR1 is MGHRA and CDR2 is YSYEKL. This CDR3 has 14 residues. CDR3 sequence: CASSRLAGEETQYF. The CDR3 nucleotides are TGCGCCAGCAGCCGACTAGCGGGAGAGGAGACCCAGTACTTC.

J is TRBJ1-3 and V is TRBV2, with 7 bases lining up with TRBD1. The ends lost 6 bases at V and 2 bases at J; junction bases unmatched: 19. This CDR3 is 19 amino acids long. Germline V gene sequence: CDR1 SNHLY, CDR2 FYNNEI. CDR3 region: CASSRGVQGPLGAGNTIYF. In DNA form, the CDR3 reads TGTGCCAGCAGCAGGGGGGTCCAGGGCCCTCTAGGTGCTGGAAACACCATATATTTT.

V usage is TRBV6-5 and J usage is TRBJ1-2; D gene uncertain. Germline V gene lookup returns CDR1 MNHEY and CDR2 SVGAGI. Trimming removed 8 bases from V and 7 bases from J, with 17 bases in between. CDR3 size: 13 residues. The CDR3 sequence is CASPEAVKCGYTF. Here the CDR3 DNA reads TGTGCCAGCCCTGAGGCCGTGAAGTGTGGCTACACCTTC.

The chain combines TRBV7-2 with TRBJ2-1, with D possibly TRBD2 on 7 matching bases. CDR3 length: 16 residues. V was shortened by 2 bases and J by 3 bases, with 14 bases between the two germline ends. Germline lookup yields CDR1 SGHTA and CDR2 FQGNSA. The CDR3 region has the DNA TGTGCCAGCAGCTTAAGGGGGTTAGCGGGCTACAATGAGCAGTTCTTC. This encodes CASSLRGLAGYNEQFF.

This clone was counted a few times. The V and J genes are TRBV4-3 and TRBJ1-5, with 7 bases that match TRBD1. CDR3 size: 16 residues. Germline loops: CDR1 LGHNA, CDR2 YSLEER. Trimming removed 4 bases from V and 3 bases from J; junction bases left unmatched: 9. The CDR3, as DNA: TGCGCCAGCAGCCCGGAGACGACAGGGAACAATCAGCCCCAGCATTTT. Translation gives CASSPETTGNNQPQHF.

The V call is TRBV4-2, the J call TRBJ2-3; 11 nucleotides line up with TRBD2. Looked up from germline, CDR1 is LGHNA and CDR2 is YNFKEQ. The J segment lost 2 bases and the V segment lost 4 bases, leaving 11 bases of the junction unmatched. This CDR3 region has 18 residues. The CDR3 loop reads CASSLLGLADGTTDTQYF. The CDR3 DNA follows: TGTGCCAGCAGCCTCCTGGGACTAGCGGACGGGACCACAGATACGCAGTATTTT.

The V and J genes are TRBV9 and TRBJ2-7; TRBD2 matches at 7 bases. Germline assignment: CDR1 SGDLS and CDR2 YYNGEE. The CDR3 runs 13 residues. The trim removed 4 bases at V and 6 bases at J, leaving 7 bases unmatched. The chain's CDR3 is CASSSRLAGEQYF. The CDR3 DNA sequence: TGTGCCAGCAGCTCCCGACTAGCCGGCGAGCAGTACTTC. Complete variable domain (other parts from reference TRBV9 and TRBJ2-7): DSGVTQTPKHLITATGQRVTLRCSPRSGDLSVYWYQQSLDQGLQFLIQYYNGEERAKGNILERFSAQQFPDLHSELNLSSLELGDSALYFCASSSRLAGEQYFGPGTRLTVT.